The source of this T cell receptor beta chain is a study of cytomegalovirus exposure and HLA in healthy donors. Sequencing used immunoSEQ multiplex PCR; TCRdb keeps in-frame clones, though not all of them. The table has 50,000 to 65,000 clones, 90% to 97% seen once. Study findings and constraints: Three chains linked to CMV were shown in vitro to be specific for CMV antigens. The listing of 160 or so TCR beta chains classed them as cytomegalovirus-associated.

The donors were part of the validation cohort of roughly 110 subjects. That cohort was separate from the first cohort, which comprised 550 to 750 subjects. V lost 2 bases to trimming and J lost 1 base; unmatched junction nucleotides: 1. CDR1 and CDR2 (germline): SGHRS, YFSETQ. There are 14 residues in the CDR3. Of note for this clone: The target antigen is unknown.

This clonotype was obtained from a woman younger than 30 in good health and CMV-seronegative. The chain recombines TRBV5-1 with TRBJ1-1, with TRBD1 matching over 8 bases. The sequenced sample was PBMCs. The CDR3 spells CASSLQGGNTEAFF. In DNA, the CDR3 is TGCGCCAGCAGCTTACAGGGGGGGAACACTGAAGCTTTCTTT. Full variable domain (rest looked up from reference TRBV5-1 and TRBJ1-1): KAGVTQTPRYLIKTRGQQVTLSCSPISGHRSVSWYQQTPGQGLQFLFEYFSETQRNKGNFPGRFSGRQFSNSRSEMNVSTLELGDSALYLCASSLQGGNTEAFFGQGTRLTVV.